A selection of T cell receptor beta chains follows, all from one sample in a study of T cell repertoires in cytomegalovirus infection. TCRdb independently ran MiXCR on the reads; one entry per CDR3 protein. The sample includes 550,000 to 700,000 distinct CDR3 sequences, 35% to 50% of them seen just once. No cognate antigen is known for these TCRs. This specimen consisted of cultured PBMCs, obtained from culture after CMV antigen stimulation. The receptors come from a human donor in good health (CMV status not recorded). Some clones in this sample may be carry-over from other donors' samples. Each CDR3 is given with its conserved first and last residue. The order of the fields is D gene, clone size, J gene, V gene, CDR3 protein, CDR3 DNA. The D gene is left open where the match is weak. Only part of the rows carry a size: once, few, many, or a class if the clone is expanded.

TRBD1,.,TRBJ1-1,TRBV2,CASSAGTDEAFF,TGTGCCAGCAGTGCCGGGACAGATGAAGCTTTCTTT
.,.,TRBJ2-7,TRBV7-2,CASSLEGRSSYEQYF,TGTGCCAGCAGCTTAGAGGGACGGAGCTCCTACGAGCAGTACTTC
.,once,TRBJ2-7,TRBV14,CASSPLRGGSSSYEQYF,TGTGCCAGCAGCCCCCTTAGAGGCGGATCAAGCTCCTACGAGCAGTACTTC
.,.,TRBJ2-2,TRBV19,CASTDGAANTGELFF,TGTGCCAGTACGGATGGGGCCGCGAACACCGGGGAGCTGTTTTTT
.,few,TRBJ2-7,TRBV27,CASRSGPYEQYF,TGTGCCAGCAGGTCAGGCCCCTACGAGCAGTACTTC
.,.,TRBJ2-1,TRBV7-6,CASSLYPRQDEQFF,TGTGCCAGCAGCTTATATCCGCGTCAGGATGAGCAGTTCTTC
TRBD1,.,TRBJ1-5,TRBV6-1,CASRNRGRNQPQHF,TGTGCCAGCAGGAATAGGGGGCGGAATCAGCCCCAGCATTTT
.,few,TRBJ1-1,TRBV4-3,CASSHARGEGNTEAFF,TGCGCCAGCAGCCATGCCAGGGGAGAGGGGAACACTGAAGCTTTCTTT
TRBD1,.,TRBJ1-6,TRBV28,CASRSPGQGSPLHF,TGTGCCAGCAGATCCCCGGGACAGGGGTCACCCCTCCACTTT
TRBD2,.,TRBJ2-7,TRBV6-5,CASSTGLGYEQYF,TGTGCCAGCAGTACGGGACTAGGGTACGAGCAGTACTTC
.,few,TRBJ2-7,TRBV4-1,CASSQVRGYEQYF,TGCGCCAGCAGCCAAGTCAGGGGTTACGAGCAGTACTTC
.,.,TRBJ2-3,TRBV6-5,CASVSTDTQYF,TGTGCCAGCGTTAGCACAGATACGCAGTATTTT
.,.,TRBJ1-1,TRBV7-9,CASSLATYMNTEAFF,TGTGCCAGCAGCTTAGCGACTTACATGAACACTGAAGCTTTCTTT
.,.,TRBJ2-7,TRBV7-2,CASSSTRDLGVYEQYF,TGTGCCAGCAGCTCAACCCGGGACTTGGGTGTCTACGAGCAGTACTTC
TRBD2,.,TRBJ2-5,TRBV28,CASIGGAEEETQYF,TGTGCCAGCATCGGGGGGGCCGAGGAGGAGACCCAGTACTTC
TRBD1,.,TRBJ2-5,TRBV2,CASSYKRQGRETQYF,TGTGCCAGCAGCTATAAGAGACAGGGGCGAGAGACCCAGTACTTC
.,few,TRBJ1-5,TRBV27,CASKEGSMSNQPQHF,TGTGCCAGCAAGGAGGGTTCGATGAGCAATCAGCCCCAGCATTTT
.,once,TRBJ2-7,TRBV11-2,CASSLEVSNEQYF,TGTGCCAGCAGCTTAGAGGTTTCTAACGAGCAGTACTTC
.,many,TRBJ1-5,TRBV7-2,CASSSTVDQPQHF,TGTGCCAGCAGCTCGACGGTAGATCAGCCCCAGCATTTT
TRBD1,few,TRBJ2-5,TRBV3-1,CASSQGDRVEETQYF,TGTGCCAGCAGCCAAGGGGACAGGGTGGAAGAGACCCAGTACTTC
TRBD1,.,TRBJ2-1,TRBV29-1,CSVEEVWGQGSNEQFF,TGCAGCGTTGAAGAGGTATGGGGACAGGGGAGCAATGAGCAGTTCTTC
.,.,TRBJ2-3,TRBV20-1,CSARDRLDFTDTQYF,TGCAGTGCTAGAGATCGCCTAGACTTCACAGATACGCAGTATTTT
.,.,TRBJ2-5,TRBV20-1,CSAEDEPETQYF,TGCAGTGCTGAGGACGAGCCGGAGACCCAGTACTTC
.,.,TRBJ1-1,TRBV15,CATSPVTRYTEAFF,TGTGCCACCAGCCCCGTGACTCGATACACTGAAGCTTTCTTT
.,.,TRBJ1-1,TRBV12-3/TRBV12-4,CAFLRHLNTEAFF,TGTGCCTTCCTCAGGCACCTGAACACTGAAGCTTTCTTT
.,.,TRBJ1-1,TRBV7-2,CASSLTGDTEAYF,TGTGCCAGCAGCTTAACTGGGGACACTGAAGCTTACTTT
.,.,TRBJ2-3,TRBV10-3,CAISERVIDTQYF,TGTGCCATCAGTGAGCGGGTTATAGATACGCAGTATTTT
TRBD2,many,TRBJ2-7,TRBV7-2,CASSLRPLSSGRLEQYF,TGTGCCAGCAGCCTACGCCCCCTTTCTAGCGGGAGACTGGAGCAGTACTTC
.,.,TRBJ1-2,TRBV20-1,CSASSRDFDYGYTF,TGCAGTGCTAGCTCCAGGGATTTTGACTATGGCTACACCTTC
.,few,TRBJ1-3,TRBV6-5,CASSYSSGSGNTIYF,TGTGCCAGCAGTTACTCGTCAGGATCCGGAAACACCATATATTTT
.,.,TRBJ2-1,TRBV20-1,CSALQGTYNEQFF,TGCAGTGCCTTACAGGGTACCTACAATGAGCAGTTCTTC
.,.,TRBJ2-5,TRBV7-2,CASSVYQETQYF,TGTGCCAGCAGCGTTTACCAAGAGACCCAGTACTTC
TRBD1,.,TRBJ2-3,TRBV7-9,CASSYAPGTGYTDTQYF,TGTGCCAGCAGTTACGCTCCCGGGACAGGGTACACAGATACGCAGTATTTT
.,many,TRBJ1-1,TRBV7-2,CASSLWDTQVYTEAFF,TGTGCCAGCAGCTTATGGGACACACAGGTCTACACTGAAGCTTTCTTT
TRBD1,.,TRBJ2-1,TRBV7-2,CASSLRGQGLNEQFF,TGTGCCAGCAGCTTAAGGGGACAGGGGTTAAATGAGCAGTTCTTC
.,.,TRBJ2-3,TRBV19,CASSIRGGLRDTQYF,TGTGCCAGTAGTATTCGCGGAGGACTTCGGGATACGCAGTATTTT
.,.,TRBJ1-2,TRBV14,CASSQDSRLKDGYTF,TGTGCCAGCAGCCAAGATAGCCGGCTTAAGGATGGCTACACCTTC
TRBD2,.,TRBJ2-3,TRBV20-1,CSAFPSGRADTQYF,TGCAGTGCTTTTCCGAGCGGGAGGGCAGATACGCAGTATTTT
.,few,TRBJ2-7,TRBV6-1,CASETGIGYEQYF,TGTGCCAGCGAAACAGGGATAGGCTACGAGCAGTACTTC
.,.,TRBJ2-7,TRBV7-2,CASSLGAQLGYEQYF,TGTGCCAGCAGCCTAGGGGCACAGCTTGGCTACGAGCAGTACTTC
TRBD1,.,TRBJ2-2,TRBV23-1,CASSQRPRQGARTGELFF,TGCGCCAGCAGTCAACGGCCCAGACAGGGGGCGCGAACCGGGGAGCTGTTTTTT
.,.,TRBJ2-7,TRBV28,CASSSRDSGPYEQYF,TGTGCCAGCAGTTCCCGGGACTCCGGACCCTACGAGCAGTACTTC
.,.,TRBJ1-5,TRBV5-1,CASSLIPGGSQPQHF,TGCGCCAGCAGCTTGATTCCGGGGGGTAGTCAGCCCCAGCATTTT
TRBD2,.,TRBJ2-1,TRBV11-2,CASSFSGPYNEQFF,TGTGCCAGCAGCTTTAGCGGGCCCTACAATGAGCAGTTCTTC
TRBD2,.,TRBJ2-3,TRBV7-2,CASSLAGRGGWTDTQYF,TGTGCCAGCAGCTTAGCGGGGCGGGGGGGCTGGACAGATACGCAGTATTTT
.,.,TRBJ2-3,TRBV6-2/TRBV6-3,CASRFDSTQYF,TGTGCCAGCAGATTCGACTCCACGCAGTATTTT
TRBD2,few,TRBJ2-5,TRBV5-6,CASSLRLAITQGETQYF,TGTGCCAGCAGCTTGAGACTAGCGATTACCCAGGGAGAGACCCAGTACTTC
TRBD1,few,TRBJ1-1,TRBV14,CARKQDPVDRGRHAEAFF,TGTGCCAGAAAGCAGGACCCTGTTGACAGGGGTCGACATGCTGAAGCTTTCTTT
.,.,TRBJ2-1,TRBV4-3,CASSQETYLSSYNEQFF,TGCGCCAGCAGCCAAGAAACTTACCTTAGCTCCTACAATGAGCAGTTCTTC
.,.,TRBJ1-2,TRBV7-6,CASSGDNGYTF,TGTGCCAGCAGCGGGGACAATGGCTACACCTTC
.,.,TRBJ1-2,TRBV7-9,CASSFGWSRNYGYTF,TGTGCCAGCAGCTTCGGTTGGAGCAGGAACTATGGCTACACCTTC
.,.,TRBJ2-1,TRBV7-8,CASVPRTGGDEQFF,TGTGCCAGTGTACCCCGTACTGGGGGCGATGAGCAGTTCTTC
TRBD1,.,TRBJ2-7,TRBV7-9,CASSRGGQGHHEQNF,TGTGCCAGCAGCCGAGGGGGACAGGGGCACCACGAGCAGAACTTC